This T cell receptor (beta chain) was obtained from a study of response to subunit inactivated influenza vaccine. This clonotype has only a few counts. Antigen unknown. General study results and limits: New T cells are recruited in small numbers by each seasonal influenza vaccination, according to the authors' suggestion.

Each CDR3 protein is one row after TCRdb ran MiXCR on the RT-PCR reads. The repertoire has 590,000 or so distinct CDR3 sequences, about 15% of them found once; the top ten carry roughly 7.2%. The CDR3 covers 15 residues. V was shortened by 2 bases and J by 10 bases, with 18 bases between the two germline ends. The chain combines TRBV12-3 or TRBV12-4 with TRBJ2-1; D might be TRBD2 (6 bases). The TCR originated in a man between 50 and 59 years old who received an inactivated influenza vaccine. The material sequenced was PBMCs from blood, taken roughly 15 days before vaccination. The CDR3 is CASSLRAGLVAEQFF. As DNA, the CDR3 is TGTGCCAGCAGTTTACGGGCGGGGCTTGTGGCCGAGCAGTTCTTC.